This T cell receptor (beta chain) was documented in a study of T cells after posttransplantation cyclophosphamide (dated by TCRdb to 2016 to 2018). A note on the overall study: Using TRB sequencing, the study followed how the T cell repertoire rebuilt after myeloablative bone marrow transplantation with posttransplantation cyclophosphamide given as GVHD prophylaxis. TRB sequencing was also done on up to about 3 additional blood samples from 2 to 5.2 years after transplant in 3 patients, and on pretransplant blood from a handful of patients. TRA and TRB clonality were tightly correlated in 10 or so samples, so subsequent TCR analyses focused on TRB only. Samples from some 40 PTCy-treated patients, along with samples from approximately 15 of their related bone marrow donors, underwent antigen receptor sequencing. Blood from all 30 or so PTCy patients who had 1-year posttransplant specimens underwent TRB sequencing. Public TRB sequences were checked against a database of over 3,500 sequences associated with responses to pathogens, tumor antigens, self-antigens and alloantigens. Beyond this particular receptor, the publication reports: The TRB repertoires of T cells infiltrating skin or GI tract showed only limited overlap with the TRB repertoires of T cells in blood. Across 40 to 55 patients, TRB clonality was highly associated with recipient CMV seropositivity and CMV reactivation, and diversity in PTCy patients was similar to diversity in CNI/methotrexate controls. Donor-recipient similarity was low at 1-2 months but increased during the first year, and donor CD8+ memory clones often dominated later blood repertoires.

TRB sequencing was run on genomic DNA with either the immunoSEQ assay at survey resolution or the hsTCRB kit. The original methods were these. The immunoSEQ software handled the initial read processing, while the LymphoSeq R package was used for the repertoire analyses. Clonality was computed as 1 minus normalized Shannon entropy, and a Gini coefficient was also calculated for each TRB dataset. To infer phenotypes in unsorted samples, TRB sequences from sorted subsets of the recipient or donor were mapped onto the unsorted samples of the same recipient. This is the immuneACCESS table as TCRdb keeps it, with only in-frame sequences that have V and J called. A part of the clones is gone; compared with another copy, unresolved V genes explain less than half, and the rest is unexplained. V, J and clone size reflect that table, while D and trimming were determined from the DNA. The table for this sample lists 30,000 to 45,000 clones, none of them counted only once. Roughly 1.3% of the sample belongs to the ten largest clones.

With respect to this clone: It lacks a known antigen. The junction does not match germline at one end; this may be a read error. This specimen includes other DNA sequences encoding the same CDR3.

From its cysteine to its phenylalanine, the CDR3 spans 15 amino acids. Just the 45-base CDR3 DNA is kept, in frame starting at base 1. Via the germline V gene, CDR1 is LGHNA and CDR2 YSLEER. Peripheral blood samples were provided by related bone marrow donors on the day of marrow donation. Mononuclear cells from peripheral blood and bone marrow were separated by Ficoll-Hypaque density centrifugation and then cryopreserved. The sequence links TRBV4-3 to TRBJ1-1; the D region possibly corresponds to TRBD1 (5 bases align). The material sequenced was PBMCs. The clonotype comes from a girl aged 5-17 years in good health, CMV-negative, and a related stem cell transplant donor. The DNA sequence is as follows: TGCGCCAGCAGCCCCAGGACACTTATGAACACTGAAGCTTTCTTC. Its product reads: CASSPRTLMNTEAFF.